The clone carrying this T cell receptor (beta chain) was recorded at least ten times. Its antigen remains unidentified. This sample stems from a study of T-cell reconstitution after alpha-beta-depleted transplantation in children. For TCRbeta, the library was prepared with unique molecular identifiers. A single record per CDR3 protein comes from TCRdb applying MiXCR to the PCR reads. The repertoire consists of 100,000 to 120,000 distinct CDR3 sequences, with around 6.4% occurring once and the leading ten covering approximately 25%. Findings and caveats of the study: Diversity and T-cell counts at one year after transplant derived mostly from new T cells. Several patients had high TCRbeta diversity at day 60; it came from surviving recipient T cells and thymic progenitors. Two months or so post-transplant, alpha-beta T cells reportedly derived from several hundred expanded graft clones.

V shed 1 base, J shed 7 bases, and the junction held 7 bases outside the gene matches. Germline V gives CDR1 SGHRS, CDR2 YFSETQ. The CDR3 length is 14 residues. The TCR comes from a male patient aged 2-15 years who had a stem cell transplant for acute lymphoblastic leukemia, so the T cells may come from the graft donor. Specimen: PBMCs, mostly from graft donor cells, collected 360 days after TCRalphabeta/CD19-depleted stem cell transplant. The rearrangement joins TRBV5-1 to TRBJ1-1; 7 nucleotides agree with TRBD1. This chain's CDR3 is CASSLRTGADEAFF. The CDR3 bases are TGCGCCAGCAGCTTGAGAACAGGGGCTGATGAAGCTTTCTTT.